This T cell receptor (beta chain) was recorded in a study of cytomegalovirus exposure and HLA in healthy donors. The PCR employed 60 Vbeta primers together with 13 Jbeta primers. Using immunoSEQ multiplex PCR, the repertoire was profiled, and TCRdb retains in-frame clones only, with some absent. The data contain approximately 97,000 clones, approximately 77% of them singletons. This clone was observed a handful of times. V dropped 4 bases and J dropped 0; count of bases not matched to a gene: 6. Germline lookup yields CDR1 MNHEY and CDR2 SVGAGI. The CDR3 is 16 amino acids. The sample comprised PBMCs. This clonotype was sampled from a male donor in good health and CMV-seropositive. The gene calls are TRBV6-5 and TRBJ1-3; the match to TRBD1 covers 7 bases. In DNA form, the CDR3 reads TGTGCCAGCAGTTCCTACAGGGGACTCTCTGGAAACACCATATATTTT. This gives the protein CASSSYRGLSGNTIYF.